This is a list of T cell receptor beta chains from one sample in a study of T cells in Graves' hyperthyroidism and ophthalmopathy. TCRdb re-called the multiplex PCR reads through MiXCR, storing one row per CDR3 protein. The sample consists of hundreds of thousands of distinct CDR3 sequences, 15% to 19% of them appearing once. Material: blood. The receptor source for this set is a woman aged 18-29 years with Graves' hyperthyroidism. Each CDR3 is given with its conserved first and last residue. The D gene is left open where the match is weak. Some rows mark clone size as missing; the rest say once, few, many or name a class of expanded clone.

j_gene: TRBJ1-4; v_gene: TRBV5-5; abundance: few; d_gene: -; CDR3nt: TGTGCCAGCAGCTTCCTACCCTGGGGGGCGAGTGAAAAACTGTTTTTT; CDR3aa: CASSFLPWGASEKLFF
j_gene: TRBJ1-5; v_gene: TRBV7-9; abundance: -; d_gene: TRBD1; CDR3nt: TGTGCCAGCAGCAACTCGACAGGGGGTCAGCCCCAGCATTTT; CDR3aa: CASSNSTGGQPQHF
j_gene: TRBJ1-2; v_gene: TRBV4-1; abundance: -; d_gene: TRBD1; CDR3nt: TGCGCCAGCAGCCGCGGCCCCTGGGGTGGACAGGGGGCGAATGGCTACACCTTC; CDR3aa: CASSRGPWGGQGANGYTF
j_gene: TRBJ2-7; v_gene: TRBV15; abundance: -; d_gene: -; CDR3nt: TGTGCCACCAGCAGAGAGGCGGGAAATTACGAGCAGTACTTC; CDR3aa: CATSREAGNYEQYF
j_gene: TRBJ2-5; v_gene: TRBV4-1; abundance: few; d_gene: -; CDR3nt: TGCGCCAGCAGTTGGACAGTGTACCAAGAGACCCAGTACTTC; CDR3aa: CASSWTVYQETQYF
j_gene: TRBJ2-6; v_gene: TRBV6-1; abundance: -; d_gene: TRBD2; CDR3nt: TGTGCCAGCAGCGCATTTGGGGGGGACGGGGCCAACGTCCTGACTTTC; CDR3aa: CASSAFGGDGANVLTF
j_gene: TRBJ2-5; v_gene: TRBV2; abundance: -; d_gene: -; CDR3nt: TGTGCCAGCGGACCACGACAGGTTCAAGAGACCCAGTACTTC; CDR3aa: CASGPRQVQETQYF
j_gene: TRBJ2-2; v_gene: TRBV2; abundance: many; d_gene: -; CDR3nt: TGTGCCAGCAGTGACCCTGCCACCGGGGAGCTGTTTTTT; CDR3aa: CASSDPATGELFF
j_gene: TRBJ1-4; v_gene: TRBV3-1; abundance: many; d_gene: -; CDR3nt: TGTGCCAGCAGCCAAGGCGGACAGCATCTGCGTCGAGGTGAAAAACTGTTTTTT; CDR3aa: CASSQGGQHLRRGEKLFF
j_gene: TRBJ1-2; v_gene: TRBV5-1; abundance: many; d_gene: -; CDR3nt: TGCGCCAGCAGCTTGCGTCAGGGAGACCGCTACACCTTC; CDR3aa: CASSLRQGDRYTF
j_gene: TRBJ2-7; v_gene: TRBV5-1; abundance: many; d_gene: TRBD2; CDR3nt: TGCGCCAGCACCATGCGGACTAGCGGGGGGGCCCACTACGAGCAGTACTTC; CDR3aa: CASTMRTSGGAHYEQYF
j_gene: TRBJ2-1; v_gene: TRBV27; abundance: many; d_gene: TRBD2; CDR3nt: TGTGCCAGCAGTCCCTGGACTAGCGGGTACAATGAGCAGTTCTTC; CDR3aa: CASSPWTSGYNEQFF
j_gene: TRBJ2-4; v_gene: TRBV3-1; abundance: many; d_gene: -; CDR3nt: TGTGCCAGCAGCCAAGCCATAGCCAAAAACATTCAGTACTTC; CDR3aa: CASSQAIAKNIQYF
j_gene: TRBJ2-7; v_gene: TRBV10-3; abundance: few; d_gene: TRBD2; CDR3nt: TGTGCCATCAGTTCCGGACTAGCAGACTACGAGCAGTACTTC; CDR3aa: CAISSGLADYEQYF
j_gene: TRBJ2-5; v_gene: TRBV11-2; abundance: many; d_gene: -; CDR3nt: TGTGCCAGCAGCCCCGGCCGTAAGAATCAAGAGACCCAGTACTTC; CDR3aa: CASSPGRKNQETQYF
j_gene: TRBJ2-4; v_gene: TRBV2; abundance: many; d_gene: -; CDR3nt: TGTGCCAGCAGTGATTCTTTGGGGTGGTCCAAAAACATTCAGTACTTC; CDR3aa: CASSDSLGWSKNIQYF
j_gene: TRBJ2-1; v_gene: TRBV7-2; abundance: few; d_gene: TRBD2; CDR3nt: TGTGCCAGCAGCTTAGGACTAGCGGGGGGGAGTTCCTACAATGAGCAGTTCTTC; CDR3aa: CASSLGLAGGSSYNEQFF
j_gene: TRBJ2-5; v_gene: TRBV12-3/TRBV12-4; abundance: few; d_gene: -; CDR3nt: TGTGCCAGCAGTTTCGACAGATTCCAAGAGACCCAGTACTTC; CDR3aa: CASSFDRFQETQYF
j_gene: TRBJ2-3; v_gene: TRBV5-6; abundance: many; d_gene: TRBD1; CDR3nt: TGTGCCAGCAGTTCGAAGACAGGGGCAGATACGCAGTATTTT; CDR3aa: CASSSKTGADTQYF
j_gene: TRBJ2-6; v_gene: TRBV29-1; abundance: many; d_gene: -; CDR3nt: TGCAGCGGCCGGGACTTCCTGTACTCTGGGGCCAACGTCCTGACTTTC; CDR3aa: CSGRDFLYSGANVLTF
j_gene: TRBJ2-3; v_gene: TRBV27; abundance: -; d_gene: -; CDR3nt: TGTGCCAGCAGCGACTGGCAGAGTAGCACAGATACGCAGTATTTT; CDR3aa: CASSDWQSSTDTQYF
j_gene: TRBJ2-7; v_gene: TRBV12-3/TRBV12-4; abundance: many; d_gene: TRBD1; CDR3nt: TGTGCCAGCAGCTGGACAGGGGCCGAGCAGTACTTC; CDR3aa: CASSWTGAEQYF